The 21 T cell receptor beta chains reported below all come from one sample, sequenced in a study of memory CD4+ T cells and cytomegalovirus serostatus. Here immunoSEQ multiplex PCR was the method, and the copy in TCRdb shows in-frame clones only, minus some. The sample shows tens of thousands of clones, 79% of them seen only once. Single viable CD3+CD4+CD8-CD45RO+ cells were sorted as the memory CD4+ T cells. Input material: memory CD4+ T cells from blood. The receptors stem from an adult in good health and CMV-seronegative.

Only one count was recorded for this clone. The rearrangement links TRBV11-2 to TRBJ1-5, with a tentative D call TRBD1 (5 bases). Germline lookup yields CDR1 SGHAT and CDR2 FQNNGV. The CDR3 consists of 14 residues. V lost 4 bases and J 3 bases, leaving 10 bases between the germline ends. CDR3 region: CASSWSGTNQPQHF. CDR3 DNA: TGTGCCAGCAGCTGGTCAGGGACCAATCAGCCCCAGCATTTT.

V usage is TRBV9 and J usage is TRBJ2-2; no definite D call. The CDR3 totals 14 residues. The V end was cut by 1 base, the J end by 0 bases, with 4 bases between. The V gene's germline CDR1 is SGDLS and CDR2 YYNGEE. The CDR3 is CASSVLPNTGELFF. In DNA form, the CDR3 reads TGTGCCAGCAGCGTACTACCGAACACCGGGGAGCTGTTTTTT. The full variable domain, rest sourced from reference TRBV9 and TRBJ2-2, is DSGVTQTPKHLITATGQRVTLRCSPRSGDLSVYWYQQSLDQGLQFLIQYYNGEERAKGNILERFSAQQFPDLHSELNLSSLELGDSALYFCASSVLPNTGELFFGEGSRLTVL.

The count of this clone is one. The genes are TRBV7-9 and TRBJ1-1; TRBD1 is a possible D gene (5 bases). This CDR3 spans 15 amino acids. Per the germline V gene, CDR1 is SEHNR and CDR2 is FQNEAQ (reference sequence). V shed 3 bases and J shed 0 bases, with 11 bases lying between them. The CDR3 region has the DNA TGTGCCAGCAGCTTGACGGACAAGTTGAACACTGAAGCTTTCTTT. As protein: CASSLTDKLNTEAFF.

This chain joins TRBV5-5 and TRBJ2-3; D gene uncertain. Per germline, CDR1 SGHKS and CDR2 YYEKEE (reference sequence). V was clipped by 9 bases and J by 3 bases, with 20 bases between them. The CDR3 is 15 amino acids. CDR3 loop: CATTARSGKTDTQYF. The CDR3 DNA follows: TGTGCCACCACGGCACGGAGTGGGAAGACAGATACGCAGTATTTT.

This clone occurred a few times. This chain joins TRBV19 and TRBJ1-1; TRBD1 agrees at 8 bases. CDR1 is LNHDA and CDR2 is SQIVND in the germline V gene (reference sequence). Trimming cost V 5 bases and J 4 bases; bases outside gene matches: 3. CDR3 length: 13 residues. Here the CDR3 reads CASSRTGTTEAFF. The CDR3 region has the DNA TGTGCCAGTAGTCGGACAGGGACCACTGAAGCTTTCTTT.

CDR3 region: CASSFGTPATF. The CDR3 bases are TGTGCCAGCAGCTTCGGGACACCGGCTACCTTC. The chain combines TRBV7-9 with TRBJ1-2; maybe TRBD1 (6 bases). CDR3 size: 11 residues. From germline, CDR1 is SEHNR and CDR2 FQNEAQ (reference sequence). The germline V and J ends were trimmed by 3 bases and 14 bases, with 13 bases remaining between them. Full variable domain (remainder filled in from reference TRBV7-9 and TRBJ1-2): DTGVSQNPRHKITKRGQNVTFRCDPISEHNRLYWYRQTLGQGPEFLTYFQNEAQLEKSRLLSDRFSAERPKGSFSTLEIQRTEQGDSAMYLCASSFGTPATFGSGTRLTVV.

The chain recombines TRBV7-2 with TRBJ1-3; no reliable D call. Germline V CDR1 and CDR2: SGHTA, FQGNSA. This CDR3 is built from 11 residues. V was trimmed by 1 base and J by 6 bases, leaving 1 base between them. The CDR3 reads CASSLVNTIYF. DNA for the CDR3: TGTGCCAGCAGCTTAGTAAACACCATATATTTT.

The chain couples TRBV23-1 to TRBJ2-7; TRBD1 agrees at 10 bases. TRBV23-1 is an open reading frame, and its role is uncertain. V shed 4 bases, J shed 4 bases, and the junction held 10 bases outside the gene matches. The CDR3 is made up of 16 amino acids. The CDR3 coding sequence is TGCGCCAGCAGTCGCAGGGACAGGGGAGCTTTTTACGAGCAGTACTTC. This encodes CASSRRDRGAFYEQYF.

The V gene is TRBV5-4, the J gene TRBJ1-6; D is possibly TRBD1 (6 bases). The CDR3 totals 16 residues. The germline V gene encodes CDR1 SGHNT and CDR2 YYREEE (reference sequence). Trimming took 5 bases from V and 5 from J, leaving 17 bases between them. DNA of the CDR3: TGTGCCAGCAGGCCCCGGGGGCGCCCACATAATTCACCCCTCCACTTT. As protein: CASRPRGRPHNSPLHF.

The chain links TRBV2 to TRBJ1-2, with D unresolved. The ends were cut back, 9 bases at V and 4 bases at J, with 9 bases in the middle. The CDR3 runs 11 residues. Germline assignment: CDR1 SNHLY and CDR2 FYNNEI. The CDR3 nucleotides read TGTGCCAGTCGGTCAGGCTATGGCTACACCTTC. Amino acids: CASRSGYGYTF.

This clone is termed medium-sized (0.01 to 0.1%). The gene calls are TRBV6-5 and TRBJ2-1, with D unclear. This CDR3 spans 12 amino acids. Germline V gene data show CDR1 as MNHEY and CDR2 as SVGAGI. The V end lost 5 bases, the J end lost 7 bases, and 9 bases lay between the germline ends. Written as DNA, the CDR3 is TGTGCCAGCAGTAGCGACACAAATGAGCAGTTCTTC. It encodes CASSSDTNEQFF.

This sequence joins TRBV9 and TRBJ2-3; no firm D call. Per germline, CDR1 SGDLS and CDR2 YYNGEE. The CDR3 extends over 16 amino acids. Trimming removed 4 bases from V and 2 bases from J, with 17 bases in between. CDR3: CASSSSQGEITDTQYF. The CDR3 DNA is TGTGCCAGCAGCTCGTCCCAAGGCGAGATCACAGATACGCAGTATTTT.

Only a few counts were recorded for this clone. This chain connects TRBV30 to TRBJ1-1, with TRBD1 matching 8 bases. This CDR3 region has 13 residues. From germline, CDR1 is GTSNPN and CDR2 SVGIG (reference sequence). Losses at the gene ends were 4 bases for V and 1 base for J; bases not matched to a gene: 2. The CDR3 reads CAWTDRGNTEAFF. DNA for the CDR3: TGTGCCTGGACAGACAGGGGGAACACTGAAGCTTTCTTT.

The chain joins TRBV19 to TRBJ2-3, with D unresolved. The CDR3 spans 14 residues. V lost 3 bases to trimming and J lost 4 bases, with 11 bases between them. Germline V CDR1 and CDR2: LNHDA, SQIVND (reference sequence). CDR3 bases: TGTGCCAGTAGTATCAGGATGGGTTCAGATACGCAGTATTTT. Amino acids: CASSIRMGSDTQYF.

The genes are TRBV5-1 and TRBJ2-1, with 8 nucleotides matching TRBD1. J was trimmed by 8 bases and V by 2 bases; bases with no gene match: 9. Germline V CDR1 and CDR2: SGHRS, YFSETQ. The CDR3 is 15 amino acids. The CDR3 coding sequence is TGCGCCAGCAGCTTAGGACAGGGTTCGTCTGATGAGCAGTTCTTC. It is translated as CASSLGQGSSDEQFF.

This CDR3 is CASSPPGSGNQPQHF. CDR3 bases: TGTGCCAGCTCACCCCCAGGGAGTGGGAATCAGCCCCAGCATTTT. The genes are TRBV18 and TRBJ1-5, with D possibly matching TRBD1 (5 bases). The length of the CDR3 is 15 residues. CDR1 KGHSH and CDR2 LQKENI come from the germline V gene. Trimming removed 3 bases from V and 4 bases from J, with 13 bases in between.

V usage is TRBV5-1 and J usage is TRBJ2-3; D perhaps matches TRBD1 (6 bases). Trimming pared 3 bases from V and 0 bases from J, leaving 14 bases between. The CDR3 consists of 16 residues. CDR1 and CDR2 (germline): SGHRS, YFSETQ. CDR3 residues: CASSSGIDRSTDTQYF. The CDR3, as DNA: TGCGCCAGCAGCTCCGGAATCGACAGGAGCACAGATACGCAGTATTTT. Based on the CDR3 plus reference TRBV5-1 and TRBJ2-3, the full variable domain is KAGVTQTPRYLIKTRGQQVTLSCSPISGHRSVSWYQQTPGQGLQFLFEYFSETQRNKGNFPGRFSGRQFSNSRSEMNVSTLELGDSALYLCASSSGIDRSTDTQYFGPGTRLTVL.

This chain uses TRBV2 with TRBJ2-3; D unclear. The germline V and J ends were trimmed by 4 bases and 2 bases, with 7 bases remaining between them. The CDR3 contains 13 residues. Germline V gene lookup returns CDR1 SNHLY and CDR2 FYNNEI. The chain's CDR3 is CASSVIATDTQYF. The CDR3 DNA reads TGTGCCAGCAGTGTTATCGCCACAGATACGCAGTATTTT.

The chain joins TRBV7-6 to TRBJ2-7, with D maybe TRBD2 (5 bases). V lost 6 bases, J lost 6 bases, and 15 bases lay in between. This CDR3 spans 13 amino acids. Germline-derived CDR1 and CDR2 are SGHVS and FNYEAQ. The CDR3 protein is CASSRSGWGEQYF. Written as DNA, the CDR3 is TGTGCCAGCAGTAGGAGCGGCTGGGGCGAGCAGTACTTC.

The J gene is TRBJ1-5, the V gene TRBV2; TRBD1 matches at 8 bases. V shed 5 bases and J 4 bases; nucleotides not matched to a gene: 4. CDR3 length: 14 amino acids. Germline V lookup: CDR1 SNHLY, CDR2 FYNNEI. The CDR3 sequence is CASSRDRSNQPQHF. As DNA, the CDR3 is TGTGCCAGCAGTAGGGACAGGAGTAATCAGCCCCAGCATTTT.

The chain couples TRBV7-6 to TRBJ1-1; weak D call: TRBD1 (5 bases). V was pared by 5 bases and J by 0 bases, with 10 bases between. This CDR3 has 14 residues. Germline-derived CDR1 and CDR2 are SGHVS and FNYEAQ. The CDR3 loop reads CASSPTGMNTEAFF. CDR3 nucleotide sequence: TGTGCCAGCAGCCCTACAGGCATGAACACTGAAGCTTTCTTT.